The 12 T cell receptor beta chains below were found in one sample sequenced in a study of response to subunit inactivated influenza vaccine. One entry per CDR3 protein results from TCRdb running MiXCR on the RT-PCR reads. Seen here are about 160,000 distinct CDR3 sequences, approximately 11% observed once, and the top ten hold 12%. This sample comprised non-naive T cells sorted from PBMCs, obtained about 40 days after vaccination. The receptor set was obtained from a man in his fifties or sixties who received an inactivated influenza vaccine.

Worth noting for this clonotype: The junction departs from germline at one end; a sequencing error may be responsible. This chain's CDR3 is CASSPRFGSSALYF. CDR3 in DNA: TGTGCCAGCAGCCCTCGATTTGGTTCCTCGGCCCTCTACTTT. The rearrangement joins TRBV14 to TRBJ1-6; D remains ambiguous. The CDR3 sequence is 14 residues long. CDR1 and CDR2 from the germline V gene are SGHDN and FVKESK.

This clonotype occurred many times. The CDR3 DNA reads as TGTGCCACCCGGCGAGGGCGAGGATCACCCCTCCACTTT. Protein product: CATRRGRGSPLHF. V and J are TRBV27 and TRBJ1-6; D is unresolved. This CDR3 spans 13 amino acids. Germline CDR1 reads MNHEY; CDR2 reads SMNVEV (reference sequence). Between the trimmed V and J ends, which lost 10 bases and 10 bases, there was a span of 17 bases.

This rearrangement joins TRBV23-1 to TRBJ2-2; possible D gene TRBD1, 6 bases. TRBV23-1 has ORF status, its function being uncertain. The CDR3 spans 12 residues. V shed 0 bases and J shed 13 bases, with 9 bases lying between them. The CDR3 DNA is TGCGCCAGCAGTCAATCCGACAGGCTGCTGTTTTTT. Encoded protein: CASSQSDRLLFF.

This clonotype was recorded at least ten times. This sequence joins TRBV2 and TRBJ2-1; a weak D match, TRBD1 (5 bases). The V end was cut by 5 bases, the J end by 5 bases, with 22 bases between. CDR3 length: 17 amino acids. Germline V gene lookup returns CDR1 SNHLY and CDR2 FYNNEI. The CDR3 spells CASSSLIQDPSNNEQFF. The CDR3 DNA follows: TGTGCCAGCAGTAGCCTCATACAGGACCCGTCGAACAATGAGCAGTTCTTC.

The J gene is TRBJ2-1, the V gene TRBV3-1, with TRBD2 identical over 9 bases. This CDR3 spans 15 amino acids. The junction had 4 bases not matched to a gene; V was cut back by 6 bases and J by 1 base. CDR1 LGHDT and CDR2 YNNKEL come from the germline V gene (reference sequence). The DNA for the CDR3 is TGTGCCAGCAGACACAGCGGGGGGTCCTACAATGAGCAGTTCTTC. As protein: CASRHSGGSYNEQFF.

This clonotype was picked up many times. The chain recombines TRBV29-1 with TRBJ2-7; D call uncertain. V lost 7 bases, J lost 0 bases, and 10 bases lay in between. Germline V CDR1 and CDR2: SQVTM, ANQGSEA. The CDR3 sequence is 12 residues long. The CDR3 coding sequence is TGCAGCGGCGGAGACAACTCCTACGAGCAGTACTTC. As protein: CSGGDNSYEQYF.

This clonotype has just one count. The chain recombines TRBV2 with TRBJ1-2; D is possibly TRBD1 (6 bases). The germline V and J ends were trimmed by 0 bases and 4 bases, with 15 bases remaining between them. Per germline, CDR1 SNHLY and CDR2 FYNNEI. The CDR3 is 16 residues long. Written as DNA, the CDR3 is TGTGCCAGCAGTGAAGCAGCCTGGGGGGGCGGCTATGGCTACACCTTC. Translation: CASSEAAWGGGYGYTF. The entire variable domain, with the rest obtained from reference TRBV2 and TRBJ1-2, is as follows: EPEVTQTPSHQVTQMGQEVILRCVPISNHLYFYWYRQILGQKVEFLVSFYNNEISEKSEIFDDQFSVERPDGSNFTLKIRSTKLEDSAMYFCASSEAAWGGGYGYTFGSGTRLTVV.

This clonotype was seen at least ten times. The V and J genes are TRBV5-1 and TRBJ1-6, with D maybe TRBD1 (5 bases). CDR3 length: 15 amino acids. Trimming left V 0 bases short and J 4 bases short, with 8 bases between. In germline, CDR1 is SGHRS, CDR2 YFSETQ. The CDR3 DNA sequence: TGCGCCAGCAGCTTGGGACAGCCTTATAATTCACCCCTCCACTTT. Translated, it gives CASSLGQPYNSPLHF.

The table lists this clonotype with a few counts. Here the CDR3 DNA reads TGTGCCAGCTGCAGGACTAGTGGTATAGATACGCAGTATTTT. It codes for CASCRTSGIDTQYF. This sequence joins TRBV18 and TRBJ2-3; 7 bases agree with TRBD2. Germline V gene lookup returns CDR1 KGHSH and CDR2 LQKENI. With V trimmed by 7 bases and J by 5 bases, 9 bases remained unmatched. CDR3 length equals 14 residues.

Many counts were recorded for this clonotype. This sequence joins TRBV11-1 and TRBJ2-1, with TRBD2 identical over 8 bases. The CDR3 totals 14 residues. CDR1 and CDR2 (germline): SGHAT, FQDESV (reference sequence). V lost 5 bases to trimming and J lost 6 bases; unmatched junction nucleotides: 6. CDR3 bases: TGTGCCAGCAGCCGGGGACTAGGGGCCAATGAGCAGTTCTTC. Its protein product is CASSRGLGANEQFF. The full variable domain, with the rest looked up from reference TRBV11-1 and TRBJ2-1, is EAEVAQSPRYKITEKSQAVAFWCDPISGHATLYWYRQILGQGPELLVQFQDESVVDDSQLPKDRFSAERLKGVDSTLKIQPAELGDSAMYLCASSRGLGANEQFFGPGTRLTVL.

In its sample, this clonotype was seen a few times. The chain couples TRBV18 to TRBJ1-1, with a weak D call TRBD1 (6 bases). The germline V gene has CDR1 KGHSH and CDR2 LQKENI. CDR3 length: 14 amino acids. V was pared by 5 bases and J by 4 bases, with 14 bases between. CDR3 DNA: TGTGCCAGCTCAGTAGGACAGCGGGCCACTGAAGCTTTCTTT. Protein product: CASSVGQRATEAFF.

This clonotype was recorded a few times. V and J are TRBV4-3 and TRBJ2-3; D gene ambiguous. V gave up 1 base and J gave up 4 bases, with 6 bases separating them. Looked up from germline, CDR1 is LGHNA and CDR2 is YSLEER. The CDR3 has 13 amino acids. CDR3 amino acids: CASSQVVADTQYF. Here the CDR3 DNA reads TGCGCCAGCAGCCAAGTGGTTGCAGATACGCAGTATTTT.